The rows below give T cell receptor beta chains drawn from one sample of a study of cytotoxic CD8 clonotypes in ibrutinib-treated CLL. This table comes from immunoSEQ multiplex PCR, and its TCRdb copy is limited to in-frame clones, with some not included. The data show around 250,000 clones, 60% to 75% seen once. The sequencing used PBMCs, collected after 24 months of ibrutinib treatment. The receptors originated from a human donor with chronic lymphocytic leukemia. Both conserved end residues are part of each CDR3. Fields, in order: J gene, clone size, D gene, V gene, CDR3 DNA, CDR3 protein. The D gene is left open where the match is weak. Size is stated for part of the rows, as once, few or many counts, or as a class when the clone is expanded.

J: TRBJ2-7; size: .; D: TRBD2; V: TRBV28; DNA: TGTGCCAGCAGTTTGGGGACTAGCGGATCCTACGAGCAGTACTTC; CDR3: CASSLGTSGSYEQYF
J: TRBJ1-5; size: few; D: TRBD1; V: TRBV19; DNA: TGTGCCAGTGCCCAGGGGGCCGATCAGCCCCAGCATTTT; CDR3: CASAQGADQPQHF
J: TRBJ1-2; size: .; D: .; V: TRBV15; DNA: TGTGCCACCAGCAGAGATCAGAGGAATAACTATGGCTACACCTTC; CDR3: CATSRDQRNNYGYTF
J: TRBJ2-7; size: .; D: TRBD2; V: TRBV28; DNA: TGTGCCAGCCGACTAGCGGGAGTCCCTAGGGAGCAGTACTTC; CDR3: CASRLAGVPREQYF
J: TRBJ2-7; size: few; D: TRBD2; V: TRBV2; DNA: TGTGCCACAGGAGAGGGACTAGCGGGGTGGGAGCAGTACTTC; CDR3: CATGEGLAGWEQYF
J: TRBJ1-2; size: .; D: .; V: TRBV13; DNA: TGTGCCAGCAGCTCTACAGGGAACTATGGCTACACCTTC; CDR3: CASSSTGNYGYTF
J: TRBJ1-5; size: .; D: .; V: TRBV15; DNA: TGTGCCACCAGCCCCGAGCGAGGGTTTGGGCCCCAGCATTTT; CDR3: CATSPERGFGPQHF
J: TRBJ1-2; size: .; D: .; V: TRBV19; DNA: TGTGCCAGTATTGGTTGGGGGTCCAACTATGGCTACACCTTC; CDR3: CASIGWGSNYGYTF
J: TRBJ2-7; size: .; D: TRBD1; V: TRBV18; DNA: TGTGCCAGCTCACCGCCTCAGGGGGCGCAAACGTCGGGGCAGTACTTC; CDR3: CASSPPQGAQTSGQYF
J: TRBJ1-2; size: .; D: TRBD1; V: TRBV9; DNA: TGTGCCAGCAGCGTCGGGACAGTAAGTTCCTATGGCTACACCTTC; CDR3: CASSVGTVSSYGYTF
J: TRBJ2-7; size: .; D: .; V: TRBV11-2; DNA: TGTGCCAGCAGCTTATGGCCGTACGAGCAGTACTTC; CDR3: CASSLWPYEQYF
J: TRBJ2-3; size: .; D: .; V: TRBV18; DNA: TGTGCCAGCTCCCTATGGGGCGGAAGCACAGATACGCAGTATTTT; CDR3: CASSLWGGSTDTQYF
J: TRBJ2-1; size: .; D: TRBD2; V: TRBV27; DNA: TGTGCCAGCAGCCAGGGACTAGCGAGCTCTACATATGAGCAGTTCTTC; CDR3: CASSQGLASSTYEQFF
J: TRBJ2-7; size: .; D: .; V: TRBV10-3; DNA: TGTGCCATCTCAGGTGGGGTTTCGGGCGAGCAGTACTTC; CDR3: CAISGGVSGEQYF
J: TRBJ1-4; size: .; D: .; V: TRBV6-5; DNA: TGTGCCAGCAGTGCCCTCGTTCCATATAATGAAAAACTGTTTTTT; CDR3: CASSALVPYNEKLFF
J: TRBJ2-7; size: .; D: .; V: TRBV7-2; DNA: TGTGCCAGCAATCCCTCTCCAGGTGATCACTACGAGCAGTACTTC; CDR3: CASNPSPGDHYEQYF
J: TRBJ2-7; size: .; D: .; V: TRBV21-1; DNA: TGTGCCAGCAGCACCCTGACTGTGAGGTCCTACGAGCAGTACTTC; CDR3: CASSTLTVRSYEQYF
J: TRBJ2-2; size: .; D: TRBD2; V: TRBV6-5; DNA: TGTGCCAGCAGTTACACTAGCGGAGCCGGGGCCGGGGAGCTGTTTTTT; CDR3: CASSYTSGAGAGELFF
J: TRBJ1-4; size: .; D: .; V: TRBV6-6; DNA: TGTGCCAGCAGTTACTCGAGGGTGGAGGGTAATGAAAAACTGTTTTTT; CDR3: CASSYSRVEGNEKLFF
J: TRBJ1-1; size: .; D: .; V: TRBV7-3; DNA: TGTGCCAGCAGCTTAGCTGCCTGGGACACTGAAGCTTTCTTT; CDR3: CASSLAAWDTEAFF
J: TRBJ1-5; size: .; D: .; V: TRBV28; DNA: TGTGCCAGCAGGAGTGGACAACTAAACCAGCCCCAGCATTTT; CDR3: CASRSGQLNQPQHF
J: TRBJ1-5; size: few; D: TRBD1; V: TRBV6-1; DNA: TGTGCCAGCAGGCCGGGACAGGGCAGGCATCAGCCCCAGCATTTT; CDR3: CASRPGQGRHQPQHF
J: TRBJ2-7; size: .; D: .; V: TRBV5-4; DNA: TGTGCCAGCAGCCGAACGGGGGAGCAGTACTTC; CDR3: CASSRTGEQYF
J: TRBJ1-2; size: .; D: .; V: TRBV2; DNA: TGTGCCAGCAGTGAAGGACCAGGCGATGGCTACACCTTC; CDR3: CASSEGPGDGYTF
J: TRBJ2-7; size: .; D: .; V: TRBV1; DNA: TGCACCAGCAGCACGGACAGGAGCTCCTACGAGCAGTACTTC; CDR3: CTSSTDRSSYEQYF
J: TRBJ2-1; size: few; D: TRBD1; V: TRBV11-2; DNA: TGTGCCAGCAGCTTAGTGACAGGGGGCAATGAGCAGTTCTTC; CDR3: CASSLVTGGNEQFF
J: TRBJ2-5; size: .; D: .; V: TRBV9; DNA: TGTGCCAGCAGCGGAAAGACCCAGTACTTC; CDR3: CASSGKTQYF
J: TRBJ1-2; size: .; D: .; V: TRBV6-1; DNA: TGTGCCAGCAGTGAATTTGGGGAGAAACCAATATTATATGGCTACACCTTC; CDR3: CASSEFGEKPILYGYTF
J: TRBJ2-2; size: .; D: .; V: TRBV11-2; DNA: TGTGCCAGCAGTCACAACCAGGGCAGGACCGGGGAGCTGTTTTTT; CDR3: CASSHNQGRTGELFF
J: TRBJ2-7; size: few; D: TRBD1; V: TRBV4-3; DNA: TGCGCCAGCAGCCGGACAGGGAGCGCGGACGAGCAGTACTTC; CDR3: CASSRTGSADEQYF
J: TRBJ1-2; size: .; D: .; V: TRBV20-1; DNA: TGCGTCAGTAACTATGGCTACACCTTC; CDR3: CVSNYGYTF
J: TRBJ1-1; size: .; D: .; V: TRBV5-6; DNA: TGTGCCAGCATCCCCGGGAAAGAAGCTTTCTTT; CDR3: CASIPGKEAFF
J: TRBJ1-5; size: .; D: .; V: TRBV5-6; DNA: TGTGCCGGCAGCTTGGTGGGGCTCAATCAGCCCCAGCATTTT; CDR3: CAGSLVGLNQPQHF
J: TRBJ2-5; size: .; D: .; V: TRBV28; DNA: TGTGCCAGCGGGGCCCGGGAAGAGACCCAGTACTTC; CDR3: CASGAREETQYF
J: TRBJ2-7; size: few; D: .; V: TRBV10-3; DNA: TGTGCCATCAGTGACGGCCCCGGGGTTTACGAGCAGTACTTC; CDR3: CAISDGPGVYEQYF
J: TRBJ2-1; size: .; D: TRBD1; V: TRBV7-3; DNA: TGTGCCAGCGGTTGGACAGGGATGGACAATGAGCAGTTCTTC; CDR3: CASGWTGMDNEQFF
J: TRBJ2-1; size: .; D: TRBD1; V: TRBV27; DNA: TGTGCCAGCAGATGGACAGGGACCGCCAATGAGCAGTTCTTC; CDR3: CASRWTGTANEQFF
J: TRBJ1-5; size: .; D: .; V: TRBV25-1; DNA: TGTGCCAGCAGTGCACAGGGCAGCAATCAGCCCCAGCATTTT; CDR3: CASSAQGSNQPQHF
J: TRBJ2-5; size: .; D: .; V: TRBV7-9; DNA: TGTGCCAGCAGCCCTACGGGGGTGGAGACCCAGTACTTC; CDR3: CASSPTGVETQYF
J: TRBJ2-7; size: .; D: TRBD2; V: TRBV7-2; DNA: TGTGCCAGCACGAGCGGGGTACCCCTTTTTCCCTACGAGCAGTACTTC; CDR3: CASTSGVPLFPYEQYF
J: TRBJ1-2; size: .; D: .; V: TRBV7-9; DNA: TGTGCCAGCATGGGGGGAAGGACGCTCAACTTC; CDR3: CASMGGRTLNF
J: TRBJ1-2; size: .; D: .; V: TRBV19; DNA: TGTGCCAGTAGTCCCCTGGACAGTTTTAACTATGGCTACACCTTC; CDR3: CASSPLDSFNYGYTF
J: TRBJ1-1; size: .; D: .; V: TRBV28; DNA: TGTGCCAGCAGTTTAGATACAGGGAGATTGAACACTGAAGCTTTCTTT; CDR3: CASSLDTGRLNTEAFF
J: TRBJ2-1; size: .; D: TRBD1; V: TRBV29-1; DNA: TGCAGCGTTGGGTCCCCGCAGGCAGAGGGCCAGGGGGACAATGAGCAGTTCTTC; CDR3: CSVGSPQAEGQGDNEQFF
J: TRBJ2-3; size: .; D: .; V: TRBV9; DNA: TGTGCCAGCAGCGGTACCACGCAGTATTTT; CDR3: CASSGTTQYF
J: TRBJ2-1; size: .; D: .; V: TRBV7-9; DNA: TGTGCCAGCAGCTTACCGACAGACTACAATGAGCAGTTCTTC; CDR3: CASSLPTDYNEQFF
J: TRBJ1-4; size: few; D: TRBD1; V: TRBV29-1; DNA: TGCAGCGTACGACAGGGAGGGGAAAAACTGTTTTTT; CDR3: CSVRQGGEKLFF
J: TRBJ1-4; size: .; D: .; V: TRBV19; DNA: TGTGCCAGTAGTAAGGCAGGTGAAAAACTGTTTTTT; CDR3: CASSKAGEKLFF
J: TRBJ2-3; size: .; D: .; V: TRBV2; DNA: TGTGCCCAGCGGAACCCCGGAGGAGCAGATACGCAGTATTTT; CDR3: CAQRNPGGADTQYF